The clone carrying this T cell receptor beta chain was found a few times. The sample originates from a study of response to subunit inactivated influenza vaccine. TCRdb processed the RT-PCR reads anew with MiXCR; each CDR3 protein has one entry. The table includes a few hundred thousand distinct CDR3 sequences, about 20% detected once. The clonotype was recovered from a man in his fifties or sixties who received an inactivated influenza vaccine. The material sequenced was PBMCs from blood, taken less than 22 months after vaccination.

The CDR3 is CASSLGGVGHRDTQYF. The CDR3, as DNA: TGTGCCAGCAGCTTAGGTGGCGTGGGACACCGGGATACGCAGTATTTT. V and J are TRBV7-2 and TRBJ2-3; tentatively, D is TRBD1 (6 bases). CDR3 length equals 16 residues. V was clipped by 1 base and J by 6 bases, with 17 bases between them. Germline loops: CDR1 SGHTA, CDR2 FQGNSA.